This is a list of T cell receptor beta chains from one sample in a study of spatial heterogeneity in lung cancer. TCRdb independently ran MiXCR on the 5' RACE reads; one entry per CDR3 protein. The sample shows over 25,000 distinct CDR3 sequences, roughly 8.4% of them seen only once. The starting material was PBMCs, obtained at surgery. The receptors were gathered from a female donor with early-stage non-small cell lung cancer. Both conserved end residues are part of each CDR3. A D gene is named only where the DNA matches it firmly. Clone size appears in some rows only: once, few, many, or a class for an expanded clone.

cdr3_nt cdr3_aa j_call d_call clone_size v_call
TGTGCCAGCAGCTTCCAATACAGGTCCCAAGAGACCCAGTACTTC CASSFQYRSQETQYF TRBJ2-5 NA many TRBV11-3
TGCGCCAGCAGCTTGGACTTAAATGGGGAGCTGTTTTTT CASSLDLNGELFF TRBJ2-2 NA NA TRBV5-1
TGTGCCAGCAGCCCTAGGGACAGGGTGGTCTCAGATACGCAGTATTTT CASSPRDRVVSDTQYF TRBJ2-3 TRBD1 many TRBV7-6
TGTGCCAGCAGACACAACTTGATAGGGAAACATAGCAATCAGCCCCAGCATTTT CASRHNLIGKHSNQPQHF TRBJ1-5 NA many TRBV12-3/TRBV12-4
TGTGCCAGCAGGGGATACGTTCTCTCCAGCTCCTACAATGAGCAGTTCTTC CASRGYVLSSSYNEQFF TRBJ2-1 NA many TRBV6-5
TGTGCCATCAGTGAGGGGGCGGGGAATCAGCCCCAGCATTTT CAISEGAGNQPQHF TRBJ1-5 NA many TRBV10-3
TGCGCCAGCAGCTTGGTACCGGGACTAGCGGGAGGGGACAATGAGCAGTTCTTC CASSLVPGLAGGDNEQFF TRBJ2-1 TRBD2 many TRBV5-1
TGTGCCAGCAGCTTTGGGGTTAACTATGGCTACACCTTC CASSFGVNYGYTF TRBJ1-2 NA many TRBV11-2
TGTGCCAGCAGTTTAGGACAGGCCCCCGATACGCAGTATTTT CASSLGQAPDTQYF TRBJ2-3 NA many TRBV12-3/TRBV12-4
TGCAGCGTTGCGAGCGGTACTAGCACAGATACGCAGTATTTT CSVASGTSTDTQYF TRBJ2-3 NA many TRBV29-1
TGTGCCAGCAGTTACTCGGAGGACTCTGGGGCCAACGTCCTGACTTTC CASSYSEDSGANVLTF TRBJ2-6 NA few TRBV6-5
TGCGCCAGCAGCTCACTGGGACAGTTTAACACTGAAGCTTTCTTT CASSSLGQFNTEAFF TRBJ1-1 TRBD1 few TRBV5-1
TGTGCCAGCAGTTACTTCGAGAAAGCAACTAATGAAAAACTGTTTTTT CASSYFEKATNEKLFF TRBJ1-4 NA many TRBV6-2/TRBV6-3
TGTGCCTGGGGGTCGGCGGCAGGGGCTTATGAGCAGTTCTTC CAWGSAAGAYEQFF TRBJ2-1 NA few TRBV30
TGTGCCAGCAGCTTGGAGACTAGGCAGTTCTTC CASSLETRQFF TRBJ2-1 NA many TRBV5-4
TGTGCCAGCAGTGTCACAGGGGGCCATGAGCAGCCCCAGCATTTT CASSVTGGHEQPQHF TRBJ1-5 TRBD1 few TRBV2
TGTGCCAGCTCCCTGGGACGGGGAACAGATACGCAGTATTTT CASSLGRGTDTQYF TRBJ2-3 NA many TRBV18
TGTGCCAGCAGATGGACTAGCCATGAGCAGTTCTTC CASRWTSHEQFF TRBJ2-1 TRBD2 many TRBV2
TGCGCCAGCAGTGATCCGAGCTCCTACGAGCAGTACTTC CASSDPSSYEQYF TRBJ2-7 NA NA TRBV10-1
TGTGCCAGCAGCCCTCACGCCCTGGCAGGGGGCGCCGGTGGTGGCTACACCTTC CASSPHALAGGAGGGYTF TRBJ1-2 TRBD1 few TRBV7-2
TGTGCCAGCAGCCTCCGGGATTATAATTCACCCCTCCACTTT CASSLRDYNSPLHF TRBJ1-6 NA many TRBV3-1
TGTGCCAGCAGCTTGGGTAACAGGCTCAATTCACCCCTCCACTTT CASSLGNRLNSPLHF TRBJ1-6 NA many TRBV5-6
TGTGCCAGCAGCTCTCAGAACACCGGGGAGCTGTTTTTT CASSSQNTGELFF TRBJ2-2 NA few TRBV5-6
TGCGCCAGCAGCCCGGGACAACTTAGCACAGATACGCAGTATTTT CASSPGQLSTDTQYF TRBJ2-3 NA few TRBV5-1
TGTGCCAGCCGGGATATATCGGGCAATGAGCAGTTCTTC CASRDISGNEQFF TRBJ2-1 NA many TRBV10-3
TGTGCCAGCAGTGAACTCCGGACAGGGGTAGGCAATGAGCAGTTCTTC CASSELRTGVGNEQFF TRBJ2-1 TRBD1 NA TRBV6-1
TGTGCCAGCAGCTTAGGCGCAGGGATCGGTGAAAAACTGTTTTTT CASSLGAGIGEKLFF TRBJ1-4 NA few TRBV7-9
TGCGCCAGCAGCCCCTATGGCACCGGGGAGCTGTTTTTT CASSPYGTGELFF TRBJ2-2 NA many TRBV5-1
TGTGCCAGCAGCCCCCCCATGGGGTACGGGGAGCTGTTTTTT CASSPPMGYGELFF TRBJ2-2 NA NA TRBV3-1
TGCGCGGCCGCAGGGTCCTACAATGAGCAGTTCTTC CAAAGSYNEQFF TRBJ2-1 NA few TRBV20-1
TGTGCCAATGGGGACAGGGGATCGTCTGGCTACACCTTC CANGDRGSSGYTF TRBJ1-2 TRBD1 many TRBV6-1
TGCAGTGCTAGGGGAGGCGTCGCGAACACCGGGGAGCTGTTTTTT CSARGGVANTGELFF TRBJ2-2 NA many TRBV20-1
TGTGCCAGCAGCTTAGCAGCGGGAGTTTATGAGCAGTTCTTC CASSLAAGVYEQFF TRBJ2-1 TRBD2 many TRBV7-8
TGTGCCAGTAGACGGGGACTAGTACCACAAGAGACCCAGTACTTC CASRRGLVPQETQYF TRBJ2-5 TRBD2 many TRBV19
TGCGCCAGCAGTGAGCGGACTAGCGGGAGTGGAGATACGCAGTATTTT CASSERTSGSGDTQYF TRBJ2-3 TRBD2 many TRBV10-1
TGTGCCAGCAGTTACCTCCCCAGCCGCGCTCAAGAGACCCAGTACTTC CASSYLPSRAQETQYF TRBJ2-5 NA NA TRBV6-5
TGTGCCAGCAGCCCGAACAGGGAGACCCAGTACTTC CASSPNRETQYF TRBJ2-5 NA many TRBV7-6
TGCAGTGCTAGAGACCCTTCCGGTGCGGGGATAACTTCTGAAGCTTTCTTT CSARDPSGAGITSEAFF TRBJ1-1 NA many TRBV20-1
TGCAGTGCTATTGCGGGAGGGCCCCACAATGAGCAGTTCTTC CSAIAGGPHNEQFF TRBJ2-1 TRBD2 many TRBV20-1
TGTGCCAGCAGCTCCACTAGCGGGAGGACCTGGCAGGATACGCAGTATTTT CASSSTSGRTWQDTQYF TRBJ2-3 TRBD2 few TRBV11-2
TGTGCCAGTAGTATCCTAGCGGGACCTTCTAGCTCCTACAATGAGCAGTTCTTC CASSILAGPSSSYNEQFF TRBJ2-1 TRBD2 NA TRBV19
TGTGCCAGCAGCTTACAATCTATGAACACTGAAGCTTTCTTT CASSLQSMNTEAFF TRBJ1-1 NA many TRBV7-6
TGCAGTGCTAGAGGACTAGCGGAAACCTACAATGAGCAGTTCTTC CSARGLAETYNEQFF TRBJ2-1 TRBD2 NA TRBV20-1